The 23 T cell receptor beta chains below were found in one sample sequenced in a study of CD8 T cells in ankylosing spondylitis. TCRdb used MiXCR to reprocess the 5' RACE reads, holding one entry per CDR3 protein. The table has some 46,000 distinct CDR3 sequences, approximately 10% seen once. Sequenced material: blood, either unsorted or a sorted T cell fraction (not recorded which). These receptors came from a male donor with ankylosing spondylitis or in good health (not recorded which).

Many counts were recorded for this clonotype. V usage is TRBV5-1 and J usage is TRBJ2-5; D unclear. Per germline, CDR1 SGHRS and CDR2 YFSETQ. V was trimmed by 0 bases and J by 1 base, leaving 7 bases between them. This CDR3 contains 14 residues. The CDR3 reads CASSLDQVQETQYF. DNA for the CDR3: TGCGCCAGCAGCTTGGATCAGGTCCAAGAGACCCAGTACTTC.

Details on this clonotype: A much larger clone is a single base away; this may be a read error. The V gene is TRBV5-5, the J gene TRBJ2-7, with D possibly being TRBD2 (5 bases). Germline CDR1 SGHKS, CDR2 YYEKEE (reference sequence). The CDR3 extends over 14 amino acids. DNA of the CDR3: TGTGTCAGCAGCTTGGAGGTCACCCACTACGAGCAGTACTTC. Its translation: CVSSLEVTHYEQYF.

This clonotype was seen ten or more times. The chain combines TRBV29-1 with TRBJ1-3; unclear D gene. Trimming removed 5 bases from V and 0 bases from J, with 5 bases in between. Per germline, CDR1 SQVTM and CDR2 ANQGSEA. The CDR3 extends over 12 amino acids. The CDR3 DNA reads as TGCAGCGTTAGGGCCTCTGGAAACACCATATATTTT. Its protein product is CSVRASGNTIYF.

This clonotype was counted ten times or more. The DNA for the CDR3 is TGTGCCAGCAGTCAAATGAGGGGGTGGGGGAATGAGCAGTTCTTC. Translating it yields CASSQMRGWGNEQFF. The rearrangement links TRBV12-3 or TRBV12-4 to TRBJ2-1, with D maybe TRBD1 (6 bases). The CDR3 sequence is 15 residues long. Trimming removed 5 bases at V and 7 bases at J, with 18 bases between.

This clonotype was counted between two and nine times. The chain couples TRBV5-1 to TRBJ2-6; 9 nucleotides align to TRBD1. Looked up from germline, CDR1 is SGHRS and CDR2 is YFSETQ. The CDR3 is 18 amino acids. J was trimmed by 4 bases and V by 0 bases; bases with no gene match: 8. CDR3 amino acids: CASSLAGTGLAGANVLTF. CDR3 coding DNA: TGCGCCAGCAGCTTGGCCGGGACAGGGCTTGCCGGGGCCAACGTCCTGACTTTC.

This clonotype was counted ten times or more. This sequence joins TRBV29-1 and TRBJ2-1; the match to TRBD2 covers 8 bases. In germline, CDR1 is SQVTM, CDR2 ANQGSEA. The CDR3 is 14 amino acids. Trimming at V came to 3 bases and at J to 4 bases, leaving 5 bases not matched to a gene. The CDR3 sequence is CSVETRGGYNEQFF. CDR3 coding DNA: TGCAGCGTTGAGACCCGGGGGGGATACAATGAGCAGTTCTTC.

The chain has TRBV7-7 and TRBJ2-2, with D possibly matching TRBD2 (5 bases). The V end lost 2 bases, the J end lost 8 bases, and 12 bases lay between the germline ends. The CDR3 has 14 residues. The germline CDR1 and CDR2 sequences are SSHAT and FNYEAQ (reference sequence). The CDR3 region has the DNA TGTGCCAGCAGCTTATCAATGGGCGGGGGGGAGCTGTTTTTT. Translation gives CASSLSMGGGELFF.

Worth noting for this clonotype: One base away lies a much larger clone, so this may be a sequencing read error. The chain employs TRBV20-1 and TRBJ2-3, with D possibly TRBD1 on 6 matching bases. V lost 0 bases to trimming and J lost 0 bases, with 10 bases between them. CDR1 DFQATT and CDR2 SNEGSKA come from the germline V gene (reference sequence). This CDR3 has 15 residues. The CDR3 here is CSAREKGVSTDTQYF. CDR3 DNA sequence: TGCAGTGCTAGAGAAAAGGGGGTCAGCACAGATACGCAGTATTTT.

In regard to this clonotype: The junction and the germline gene differ at one end; a read error may be behind it. V gene TRBV6-5 combines with J gene TRBJ1-6; D gene unclear. Germline V gene sequence: CDR1 MNHEY, CDR2 SVGAGI. This CDR3 contains 13 residues. DNA for the CDR3: TGTGCCGGCAGTTACGGCAGCAATTCACCCCTCCACTTT. Translating gives CAGSYGSNSPLHF.

As to this clonotype: An end of the junction does not agree with germline; a read error may underlie this. The chain uses TRBV12-3 or TRBV12-4 and TRBJ1-5; 7 bases match TRBD1. This CDR3 is 18 amino acids long. CDR3 loop: CAISLVANIQGSNQPQHF. The CDR3 DNA is TGTGCCATCAGTTTAGTCGCCAATATACAGGGGAGCAATCAGCCCCAGCATTTT.

The chain employs TRBV12-3 or TRBV12-4 and TRBJ1-1; D unclear. V was shortened by 1 base and J by 1 base, with 4 bases between the two germline ends. The CDR3 sequence is 13 residues long. This chain's CDR3 is CASSLVSNTEAFF. The CDR3 DNA sequence: TGTGCCAGCAGTTTAGTCTCGAACACTGAAGCTTTCTTT.

The chain joins TRBV7-2 to TRBJ2-7, with 7 bases identical to TRBD2. The CDR3 contains 14 residues. J lost 7 bases, V lost 1 base, and 7 bases had no gene match. Looked up from germline, CDR1 is SGHTA and CDR2 is FQGNSA. The CDR3 is CASSLGGGSLEQYF. CDR3 sequence (DNA): TGTGCCAGCAGCTTAGGCGGGGGATCTTTGGAGCAGTACTTC. Complete variable domain (other parts from reference TRBV7-2 and TRBJ2-7): GAGVSQSPSNKVTEKGKDVELRCDPISGHTALYWYRQSLGQGLEFLIYFQGNSAPDKSGLPSDRFSAERTGGSVSTLTIQRTQQEDSAVYLCASSLGGGSLEQYFGPGTRLTVT.

This clonotype has just a few counts. The chain uses TRBV5-1 and TRBJ1-1, with 8 bases lining up with TRBD1. The CDR3 spans 14 residues. The V segment lost 4 bases and the J segment 5 bases; nucleotides outside the gene matches: 7. Germline V gene lookup returns CDR1 SGHRS and CDR2 YFSETQ. The DNA of the CDR3 is TGCGCCAGCAGCAATGGACAGGGAGGGACTGAAGCTTTCTTT. It specifies CASSNGQGGTEAFF.

This clonotype appeared many times. The V gene is TRBV5-1, the J gene TRBJ1-5; 7 bases are shared with TRBD1. CDR1 is SGHRS and CDR2 is YFSETQ in the germline V gene. The junction had 7 bases not matched to a gene; V was cut back by 5 bases and J by 5 bases. The CDR3 loop spans 14 amino acids. This CDR3 reads CASSLTGDHQPQHF. The CDR3 DNA reads as TGCGCCAGCAGTTTAACAGGGGATCATCAGCCCCAGCATTTT.

This clonotype was detected many times. The chain has TRBV12-3 or TRBV12-4 and TRBJ2-7, with TRBD1 matching 9 bases. Trimming cost V 6 bases and J 2 bases; bases outside gene matches: 5. The CDR3 length is 14 residues. CDR3 amino acids: CASRRTGAPYEQYF. CDR3 bases: TGTGCCAGCAGACGGACAGGGGCCCCCTACGAGCAGTACTTC.

Ten or more counts support this clonotype. This chain connects TRBV25-1 to TRBJ2-1; D possibly matches TRBD1 or TRBD2 (6 bases each). The V and J ends lost 6 bases and 10 bases respectively, with 25 bases between them. CDR3 length: 16 residues. Per germline, CDR1 MGHDK and CDR2 SYGVNS. Here the CDR3 reads CASSARGTSRIWEQFF. As DNA, the CDR3 is TGTGCCAGCAGCGCACGGGGGACATCCAGGATTTGGGAGCAGTTCTTC.

Comments on this clonotype: A read error may be the cause here, since a much bigger clone is one base away. The genes are TRBV5-1 and TRBJ2-1; 7 positions agree with TRBD1. The germline V gene encodes CDR1 SGHRS and CDR2 YFSETQ. This CDR3 region has 16 residues. CDR3 in amino acids: CASSDRVLSSYNEQLF. The CDR3, as DNA: TGCGCCAGCAGCGACAGGGTTCTTAGCTCCTACAATGAGCAGCTCTTC.

This clonotype has ten or more counts. The chain uses TRBV5-1 and TRBJ1-1; D ambiguous. This CDR3 has 15 amino acids. Germline V gene data show CDR1 as SGHRS and CDR2 as YFSETQ. Trimming removed 0 bases from V and 4 bases from J, with 13 bases in between. This chain's CDR3 is CASSLVASAGTEAFF. CDR3 DNA: TGCGCCAGCAGCTTGGTAGCGTCGGCGGGCACTGAAGCTTTCTTT.

J is TRBJ2-2 and V is TRBV7-9; TRBD1 is a possible D gene (5 bases). Trimming pared 1 base from V and 4 bases from J, leaving 10 bases between. CDR3 length: 15 amino acids. Germline V gene data show CDR1 as SEHNR and CDR2 as FQNEAQ (reference sequence). CDR3 DNA sequence: TGTGCCAGCAGCTTAGTAGACAGTCCCACCGGGGAGCTGTTTTTT. Translation: CASSLVDSPTGELFF.

The table lists this clonotype with many counts. The chain uses TRBV3-1 and TRBJ1-6; 8 nucleotides match TRBD1. The CDR3 is made up of 14 amino acids. Germline V gives CDR1 LGHDT, CDR2 YNNKEL (reference sequence). The J segment lost 8 bases and the V segment lost 2 bases, leaving 2 bases of the junction unmatched. CDR3 nucleotide sequence: TGTGCCAGCAGCCAAAAGGACAGGGATTCACCCCTCCACTTT. Amino acid sequence: CASSQKDRDSPLHF.

In this sample, this clonotype turned up a few times. The chain has TRBV11-2 and TRBJ2-1; D tentatively reads TRBD1 or TRBD2 (5 bases each). Trimming removed 10 bases from V and 8 bases from J, with 15 bases in between. There are 12 residues in the CDR3. Germline V gives CDR1 SGHAT, CDR2 FQNNGV. CDR3 nucleotide sequence: TGTGCCAACCACCGCCTGGGACATGAGCAGTTCTTC. Translation gives CANHRLGHEQFF.

This clonotype was counted at least ten times. The J gene is TRBJ2-7, the V gene TRBV5-4, with TRBD2 as a possible D gene (5 bases). Germline CDR1 reads SGHNT; CDR2 reads YYREEE (reference sequence). The V end was cut by 7 bases, the J end by 7 bases, with 12 bases between. The CDR3 has 11 amino acids. The CDR3 DNA follows: TGTGCCAGCGCGGGTGAAAGAGAGCAGTACTTC. Its translation: CASAGEREQYF.

At least ten counts were recorded for this clonotype. V and J are TRBV5-1 and TRBJ1-6; unclear D gene. The ends were cut back, 2 bases at V and 2 bases at J, with 17 bases in the middle. Germline CDR1 SGHRS, CDR2 YFSETQ. The CDR3 has 18 amino acids. The CDR3 bases are TGCGCCAGCAGCTTTCAAGGAAACGGATGGACCTATAATTCACCCCTCCACTTT. Translation gives CASSFQGNGWTYNSPLHF.